This entry is about one T cell receptor beta chain. What it recognizes is unknown. TCRdb itself ran the 5' RACE reads through MiXCR, one entry per CDR3 protein. The sample includes 65,000 to 100,000 distinct CDR3 sequences, 9.5% to 15% of them seen just once. The CDR3 runs 17 residues. V was clipped by 2 bases and J by 4 bases, with 22 bases between them. In germline, CDR1 is SGHDT, CDR2 YYEEEE. These data come from a study of T-cell memory formation after mild COVID-19. Study-wide findings and caveats: The finding that pre-infection memory included some responding clones suggested that cross-reactive memory joined. The CD4+ clones that contracted clustered mainly within CM and EM, and the CD8+ clones concentrated in EMRA. Second-wave clones with a day 37 peak had unconfirmed SARS-CoV-2 specificity.

The chain carries TRBV5-6 and TRBJ2-7; possibly TRBD1 for D (5 bases). The source material was PBMCs or a T cell subset sorted from them (not recorded which). This receptor was taken from a man younger than 30 who had mild COVID-19 (a few samples of this study predate the infection). Cell type and time point are not known. The CDR3: CASSLTGTTGERYEQYF. The CDR3 bases are TGTGCCAGCAGCTTAACGGGCACCACAGGAGAGCGTTACGAGCAGTACTTC.